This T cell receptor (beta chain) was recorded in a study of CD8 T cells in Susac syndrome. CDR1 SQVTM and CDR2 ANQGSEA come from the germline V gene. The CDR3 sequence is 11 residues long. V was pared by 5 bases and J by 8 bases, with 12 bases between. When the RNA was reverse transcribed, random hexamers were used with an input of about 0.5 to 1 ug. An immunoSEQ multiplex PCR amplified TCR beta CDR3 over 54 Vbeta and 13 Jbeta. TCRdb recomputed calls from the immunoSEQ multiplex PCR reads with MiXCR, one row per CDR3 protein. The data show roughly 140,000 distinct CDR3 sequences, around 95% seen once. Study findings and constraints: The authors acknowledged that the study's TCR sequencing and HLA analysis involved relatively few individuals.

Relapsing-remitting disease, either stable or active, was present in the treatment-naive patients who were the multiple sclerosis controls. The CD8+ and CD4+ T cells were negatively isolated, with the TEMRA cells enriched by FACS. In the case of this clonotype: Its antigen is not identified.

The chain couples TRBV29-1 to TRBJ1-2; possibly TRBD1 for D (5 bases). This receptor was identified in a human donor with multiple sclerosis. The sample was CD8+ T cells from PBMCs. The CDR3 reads CSVPGGRGYTF. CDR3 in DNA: TGCAGCGTTCCCGGGGGGAGAGGCTACACCTTC.